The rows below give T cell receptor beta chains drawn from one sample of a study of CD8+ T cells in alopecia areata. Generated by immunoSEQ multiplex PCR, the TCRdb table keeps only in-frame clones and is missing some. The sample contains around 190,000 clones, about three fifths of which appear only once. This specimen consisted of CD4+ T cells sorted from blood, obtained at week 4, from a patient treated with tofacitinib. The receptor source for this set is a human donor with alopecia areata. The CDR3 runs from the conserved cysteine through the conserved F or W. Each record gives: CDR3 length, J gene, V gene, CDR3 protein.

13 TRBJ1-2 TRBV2 CASSPDGRTGYTF
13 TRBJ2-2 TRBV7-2 CASSTTGAGELFF
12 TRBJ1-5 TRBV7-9 CASSRTGQPQHF
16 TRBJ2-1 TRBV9 CASSVISGRVYNEQFF
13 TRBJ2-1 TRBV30 CAWSARDDGQQFF
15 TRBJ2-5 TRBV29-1 CSVDGLAYDQETQYF
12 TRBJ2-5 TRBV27 CASSLQGETQYF
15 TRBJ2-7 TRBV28 CASTAGGPSSYEQYF
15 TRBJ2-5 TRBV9 CASSALPIGGETQYF
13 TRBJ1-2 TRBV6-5 CASRRQGNYGYTF
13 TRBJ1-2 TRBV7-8 CASSHDRGTGYTF
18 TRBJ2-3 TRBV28 CASSYLAGRTISTDTQYF
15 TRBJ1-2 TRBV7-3 CASSLDGTGGYGYTF
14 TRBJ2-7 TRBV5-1 CASSPPGPLGEQYF
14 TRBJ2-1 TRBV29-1 CSGIRGASYNEQFF
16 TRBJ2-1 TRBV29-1 CSGQRGGERTYNEQFF
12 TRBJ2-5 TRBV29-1 CSVGLGQETQYF
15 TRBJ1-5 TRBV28 CASSLRDRGIQPQHF
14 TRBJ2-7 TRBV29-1 CSVERLGGVGEQYF
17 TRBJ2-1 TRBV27 CASSSHLGRGIYNEQFF
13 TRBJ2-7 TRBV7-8 CASSSDRAGEQYF
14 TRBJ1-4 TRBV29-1 CSVRGGAGSAKLFF
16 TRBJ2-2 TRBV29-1 CSVASVVGNPTGELFF
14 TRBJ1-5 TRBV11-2 CASSFGGEGQPQHF
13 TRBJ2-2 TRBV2 CASSDSDFGELFF
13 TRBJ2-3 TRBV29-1 CSVRQGVRETQYF
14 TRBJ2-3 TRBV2 CASIGVPSTDTQYF
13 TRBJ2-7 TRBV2 CASKGPPIGEQYF
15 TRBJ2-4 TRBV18 CASSPPEWQRNIQYF
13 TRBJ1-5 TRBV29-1 CSAGQAGDQPQHF
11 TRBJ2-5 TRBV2 CASSGTYPQYF
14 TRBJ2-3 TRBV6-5 CASRRAGGTDTQYF
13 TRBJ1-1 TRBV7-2 CASSNQGGTEAFF
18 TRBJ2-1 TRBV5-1 CASSLVGLALSSYNEQFF
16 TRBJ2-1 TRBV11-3 CASSYNRLADYNEQFF